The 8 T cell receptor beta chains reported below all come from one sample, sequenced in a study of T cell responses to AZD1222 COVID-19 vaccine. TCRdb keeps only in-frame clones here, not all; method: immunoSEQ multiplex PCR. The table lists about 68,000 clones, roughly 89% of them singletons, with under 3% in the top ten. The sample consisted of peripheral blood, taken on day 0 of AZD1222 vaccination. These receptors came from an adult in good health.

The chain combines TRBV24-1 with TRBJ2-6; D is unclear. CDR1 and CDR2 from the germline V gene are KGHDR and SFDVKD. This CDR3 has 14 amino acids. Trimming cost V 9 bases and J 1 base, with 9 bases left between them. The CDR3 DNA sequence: TGTGCCACCTCTACATCATCTGGGGCCAACGTCCTGACTTTC. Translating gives CATSTSSGANVLTF.

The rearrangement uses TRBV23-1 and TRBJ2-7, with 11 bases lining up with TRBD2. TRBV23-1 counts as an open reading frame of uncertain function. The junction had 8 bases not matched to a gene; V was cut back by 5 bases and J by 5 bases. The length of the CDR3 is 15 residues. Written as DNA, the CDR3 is TGCGCCAGCAGTAGACTAGCGGGGCAACGCGACGAGCAGTACTTC. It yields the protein CASSRLAGQRDEQYF.

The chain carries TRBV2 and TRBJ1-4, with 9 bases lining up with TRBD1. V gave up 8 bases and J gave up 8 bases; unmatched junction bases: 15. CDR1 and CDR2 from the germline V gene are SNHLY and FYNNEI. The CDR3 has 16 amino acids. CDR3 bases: TGTGCCAGCTTCGAGACGCCGGGACAGGGTTTCGAAAAACTGTTTTTT. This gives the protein CASFETPGQGFEKLFF.

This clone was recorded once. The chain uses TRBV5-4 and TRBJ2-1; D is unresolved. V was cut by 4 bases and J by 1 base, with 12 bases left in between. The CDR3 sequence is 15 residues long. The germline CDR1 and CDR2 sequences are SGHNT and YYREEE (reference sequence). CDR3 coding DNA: TGTGCCAGCAGCCCCGCCCCGGATTCCTACAATGAGCAGTTCTTC. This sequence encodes CASSPAPDSYNEQFF. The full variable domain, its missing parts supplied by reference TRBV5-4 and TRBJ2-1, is ETGVTQSPTHLIKTRGQQVTLRCSSQSGHNTVSWYQQALGQGPQFIFQYYREEENGRGNFPPRFSGLQFPNYSSELNVNALELDDSALYLCASSPAPDSYNEQFFGPGTRLTVL.

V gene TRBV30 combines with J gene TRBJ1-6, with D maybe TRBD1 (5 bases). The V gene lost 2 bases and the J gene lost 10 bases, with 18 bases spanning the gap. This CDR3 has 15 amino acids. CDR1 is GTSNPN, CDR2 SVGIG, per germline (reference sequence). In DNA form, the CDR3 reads TGTGCCTGGAGTTCCGGGACGGCAACTGGGTCACCCCTCCACTTT. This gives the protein CAWSSGTATGSPLHF. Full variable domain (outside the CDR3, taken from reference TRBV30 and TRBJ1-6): SQTIHQWPATLVQPVGSPLSLECTVEGTSNPNLYWYRQAAGRGLQLLFYSVGIGQISSEVPQNLSASRPQDRQFILSSKKLLLSDSGFYLCAWSSGTATGSPLHFGNGTRLTVT.

CDR3 region: CASRLDGGYTF. The DNA of the CDR3 is TGTGCCAGCAGATTGGACGGTGGCTACACCTTC. V and J are TRBV12-3 or TRBV12-4 and TRBJ1-2; D remains unclear. The CDR3 consists of 11 residues. Trimming removed 6 bases from V and 7 bases from J, with 9 bases in between.

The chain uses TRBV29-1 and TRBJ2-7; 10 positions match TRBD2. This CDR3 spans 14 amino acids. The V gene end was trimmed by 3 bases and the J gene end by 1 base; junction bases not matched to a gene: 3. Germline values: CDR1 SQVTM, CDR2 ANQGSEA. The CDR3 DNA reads TGCAGCGTTGACGCTAGCGGGAGTTCCTACGAGCAGTACTTC. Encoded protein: CSVDASGSSYEQYF.

The CDR3 region is CSVDGWTSGTYEQYF. In DNA form, the CDR3 reads TGCAGCGTTGATGGATGGACTAGCGGGACCTACGAGCAGTACTTC. The rearrangement uses TRBV29-1 and TRBJ2-7; 12 nucleotides line up with TRBD2. This CDR3 region has 15 residues. V lost 3 bases to trimming and J lost 2 bases; unmatched junction nucleotides: 5. Germline CDR1 and CDR2: SQVTM and ANQGSEA.